Below, 32 T cell receptor beta chains from the same sample are listed, as sequenced in a study of cytomegalovirus exposure and HLA in healthy donors. Here immunoSEQ multiplex PCR was the method, and the copy in TCRdb shows in-frame clones only, minus some. This sample has 240,000 or so clones; more than 75% occur once, and the top ten carry about 1.2%. Sequencing was done on a sample of PBMCs. The origin of the receptors is a woman in her 30s in good health and CMV-seropositive.

The sample holds a few counts of this clone. The rearrangement joins TRBV19 to TRBJ1-2; D unresolved. Germline V CDR1 and CDR2: LNHDA, SQIVND (reference sequence). This CDR3 has 13 amino acids. V shed 8 bases and J shed 4 bases, with 14 bases lying between them. In nucleotides, the CDR3 is TGTGCCAGTGAACCGGGAGATGGCTATGGCTACACCTTC. Protein product: CASEPGDGYGYTF. Full variable domain (rest looked up from reference TRBV19 and TRBJ1-2): DGGITQSPKYLFRKEGQNVTLSCEQNLNHDAMYWYRQDPGQGLRLIYYSQIVNDFQKGDIAEGYSVSREKKESFPLTVTSAQKNPTAFYLCASEPGDGYGYTFGSGTRLTVV.

With regard to this clone: Different DNA sequences within this sample yield the same CDR3. V is TRBV9 and J is TRBJ2-7; 11 nucleotides align to TRBD2. V was pared by 3 bases and J by 3 bases, with 2 bases of the junction left unmatched. This CDR3 region has 14 residues. The V gene's germline CDR1 is SGDLS and CDR2 YYNGEE. The CDR3 spells CASSAGTSGYEQYF. The CDR3 DNA sequence: TGTGCCAGCAGCGCCGGGACTAGCGGCTACGAGCAGTACTTC.

V is TRBV5-1 and J is TRBJ2-1, with D tentatively TRBD2 (6 bases). This CDR3 region has 14 residues. Trimming pared 3 bases from V and 8 bases from J, leaving 15 bases between. The germline CDR1 and CDR2 sequences are SGHRS and YFSETQ. DNA of the CDR3: TGCGCCAGCAGCTCAAGCCTAGCGTATTATGAGCAGTTCTTC. Protein sequence: CASSSSLAYYEQFF.

J is TRBJ1-5 and V is TRBV6-1, with TRBD1 as a possible D gene (5 bases). This CDR3 is built from 14 residues. From germline, CDR1 is MNHNS and CDR2 SASEGT. Deletions cut 8 bases from V and 3 bases from J, with 14 bases between. CDR3 sequence: CASGWGGDNQPQHF. The CDR3 DNA reads as TGTGCCAGCGGCTGGGGGGGAGACAATCAGCCCCAGCATTTT.

This chain links TRBV13 with TRBJ2-1; maybe TRBD2 (6 bases). The germline V gene has CDR1 PRHDT and CDR2 FYEKMQ (reference sequence). This CDR3 contains 14 residues. V lost 5 bases, J lost 2 bases, and 10 bases lay in between. As DNA, the CDR3 is TGTGCCAGCAGCACGGGGGATCCCTACAATGAGCAGTTCTTC. It is translated as CASSTGDPYNEQFF.

The chain carries TRBV7-2 and TRBJ1-2; TRBD1 aligns across 9 bases. This CDR3 has 15 amino acids. The V and J ends lost 5 bases and 5 bases, in that order; junction bases with no gene match: 9. Germline CDR1 reads SGHTA; CDR2 reads FQGNSA. In DNA, the CDR3 is TGTGCCAGCAGCCCGAAGACAGGGGGGGGATATGGCTACACCTTC. Translation: CASSPKTGGGYGYTF.

The V call is TRBV6-5, the J call TRBJ1-1; TRBD1 is a possible D gene (5 bases). Germline V gene data show CDR1 as MNHEY and CDR2 as SVGAGI. This CDR3 is built from 14 residues. V dropped 7 bases and J dropped 1 base, with 13 bases sitting between them. CDR3 amino acids: CASISGGENTEAFF. For the CDR3, the DNA is TGTGCCAGCATATCGGGGGGGGAGAACACTGAAGCTTTCTTT.

The gene calls are TRBV2 and TRBJ2-1; D is perhaps TRBD1 (6 bases). Per the germline V gene, CDR1 is SNHLY and CDR2 is FYNNEI. The V end lost 3 bases, the J end lost 12 bases, and 18 bases lay between the germline ends. This CDR3 region has 14 residues. CDR3 sequence: CASSEDRVSTPQFF. CDR3 bases: TGTGCCAGCAGTGAGGACAGAGTGAGTACCCCGCAGTTCTTC.

This chain uses TRBV7-9 with TRBJ2-7, with TRBD1 as a possible D gene (5 bases). The germline V and J ends were trimmed by 5 bases and 4 bases, with 12 bases remaining between them. The CDR3 runs to 13 residues. Germline CDR1 reads SEHNR; CDR2 reads FQNEAQ (reference sequence). The CDR3 sequence: CASSPPTEYEQYF. The CDR3, as DNA: TGTGCCAGCAGCCCCCCGACAGAGTACGAGCAGTACTTC.

This sequence joins TRBV9 and TRBJ2-1; 14 bases line up with TRBD2. The CDR3 is made up of 15 amino acids. Per germline, CDR1 SGDLS and CDR2 YYNGEE. V was pared by 4 bases and J by 8 bases, with 5 bases of the junction left unmatched. The CDR3: CASSPGTSGSDEQFF. The DNA for the CDR3 is TGTGCCAGCAGCCCTGGGACTAGCGGGAGCGATGAGCAGTTCTTC.

The rearrangement links TRBV5-4 to TRBJ1-2; D unresolved. The V gene's germline CDR1 is SGHNT and CDR2 YYREEE (reference sequence). The CDR3 covers 13 residues. With 1 base removed from V and 0 bases from J, the gap between germline ends came to 4 bases. The CDR3 spells CASSLTANYGYTF. The CDR3 nucleotides are TGTGCCAGCAGCTTGACGGCTAACTATGGCTACACCTTC.

The rearrangement links TRBV14 to TRBJ2-7, with 9 bases identical to TRBD2. The CDR3 loop spans 17 amino acids. Germline CDR1 SGHDN, CDR2 FVKESK. The J segment lost 5 bases and the V segment lost 5 bases, leaving 16 bases of the junction unmatched. The CDR3 loop is CASSRYAAGLARNEQYF. The CDR3 DNA follows: TGTGCCAGCAGCAGGTACGCGGCGGGACTAGCAAGGAACGAGCAGTACTTC.

The table lists this clone with a count of one. This sequence joins TRBV7-9 and TRBJ2-1; the D gene is possibly TRBD2 (6 bases). The CDR3 has 15 amino acids. Germline V CDR1 and CDR2: SEHNR, FQNEAQ (reference sequence). Trimming took 6 bases from V and 0 from J, leaving 12 bases between them. The CDR3, as DNA: TGTGCCAGCAGGTCAGCGGGCCGCTCCTACAATGAGCAGTTCTTC. Translating gives CASRSAGRSYNEQFF.

Only a few counts were recorded for this clone. The chain employs TRBV27 and TRBJ1-1; 8 nucleotides line up with TRBD1. J was trimmed by 4 bases and V by 4 bases; bases with no gene match: 11. The CDR3 contains 16 residues. Germline CDR1 and CDR2: MNHEY and SMNVEV (reference sequence). CDR3 nucleotides: TGTGCCAGCAGTTCCCTCCAGGACAGGGAATCCACTGAAGCTTTCTTT. This encodes CASSSLQDRESTEAFF.

The rearrangement uses TRBV5-8 and TRBJ1-2; TRBD1 is a possible D gene (5 bases). Looked up from germline, CDR1 is SGHTS and CDR2 is YDEGEE. The CDR3 is 14 amino acids. Trimming pared 4 bases from V and 6 bases from J, leaving 16 bases between. DNA of the CDR3: TGTGCCAGCAGCCCCCAATCCTCAGGGAATGGCTACACCTTC. Amino acid sequence: CASSPQSSGNGYTF. Full variable domain (outside the CDR3, taken from reference TRBV5-8 and TRBJ1-2): EAGVTQSPTHLIKTRGQQATLRCSPISGHTSVYWYQQALGLGLQFLLWYDEGEERNRGNFPPRFSGRQFPNYSSELNVNALELEDSALYLCASSPQSSGNGYTFGSGTRLTVV.

The chain is built from TRBV7-8 and TRBJ2-7, with TRBD2 as a possible D gene (6 bases). The V end lost 5 bases, the J end lost 2 bases, and 19 bases lay between the germline ends. CDR3 length: 16 amino acids. The germline CDR1 and CDR2 sequences are SGHVS and FQNEAQ. This CDR3 reads CASSPGMAGLTYEQYF. In DNA, the CDR3 is TGTGCCAGCAGCCCAGGGATGGCGGGACTGACCTACGAGCAGTACTTC.

The chain is built from TRBV18 and TRBJ2-7, with 9 bases fitting TRBD2. This CDR3 contains 16 residues. V trimming: 0 bases; J trimming: 3 bases; junction bases outside the gene matches: 6. Germline CDR1 KGHSH, CDR2 LQKENI. The CDR3: CASSPPLSGGIYEQYF. CDR3 nucleotide sequence: TGTGCCAGCTCACCACCGCTTAGCGGGGGAATCTACGAGCAGTACTTC.

The chain carries TRBV19 and TRBJ1-4, with 7 bases that match TRBD1. Trimming cost V 7 bases and J 7 bases; bases outside gene matches: 9. Germline V lookup: CDR1 LNHDA, CDR2 SQIVND (reference sequence). CDR3 length equals 14 residues. The CDR3 here is CASTPGQWIEKLFF. CDR3 coding DNA: TGTGCCAGTACTCCGGGACAGTGGATTGAAAAACTGTTTTTT.

The chain recombines TRBV10-2 with TRBJ1-4; 12 bases map to TRBD1. This CDR3 spans 17 amino acids. V lost 10 bases and J lost 2; bases outside the gene matches: 11. Germline V CDR1 and CDR2: WSHSY, SAAADI. The CDR3 coding sequence is TGCGCCACCAAAGTCGGGACAGGGGGCGGGACTAATGAAAAACTGTTTTTT. It translates to CATKVGTGGGTNEKLFF.

This chain uses TRBV29-1 with TRBJ2-7, with a possible D match to TRBD2 (5 bases). Germline assignment: CDR1 SQVTM and CDR2 ANQGSEA. V was shortened by 3 bases and J by 5 bases, with 14 bases between the two germline ends. There are 13 residues in the CDR3. CDR3 in amino acids: CSVDDGKGDEQYF. The CDR3 DNA sequence: TGCAGCGTTGACGACGGGAAGGGAGACGAGCAGTACTTC.

The rearrangement joins TRBV30 to TRBJ2-7; 7 bases fit TRBD2. CDR3 length: 12 amino acids. The ends lost 5 bases at V and 5 bases at J; junction bases unmatched: 6. CDR1 is GTSNPN, CDR2 SVGIG, per germline (reference sequence). Written as DNA, the CDR3 is TGTGCCTGGTCCTCTGGGGGGGACGAGCAGTACTTC. Translating it yields CAWSSGGDEQYF.

CDR3 coding DNA: TGTGCCAGTCGGACAGGGTCTTTCAATCAGCCCCAGCATTTT. Its protein is CASRTGSFNQPQHF. V is TRBV19 and J is TRBJ1-5; 8 nucleotides agree with TRBD1. The ends lost 8 bases at V and 3 bases at J; junction bases unmatched: 6. CDR1 LNHDA and CDR2 SQIVND come from the germline V gene (reference sequence). The CDR3 runs to 14 residues. Drawing the rest from reference TRBV19 and TRBJ1-5, the complete variable domain is DGGITQSPKYLFRKEGQNVTLSCEQNLNHDAMYWYRQDPGQGLRLIYYSQIVNDFQKGDIAEGYSVSREKKESFPLTVTSAQKNPTAFYLCASRTGSFNQPQHFGDGTRLSIL.

The CDR3 nucleotides are TGTGCCAGCAGTACCCTCAGGGCCAGCTCCTACGAGCAGTACTTC. Protein sequence: CASSTLRASSYEQYF. The rearrangement uses TRBV6-1 and TRBJ2-7; D might be TRBD1 (5 bases). The CDR3 sequence is 15 residues long. Germline V gene data show CDR1 as MNHNS and CDR2 as SASEGT. The V end was cut by 5 bases, the J end by 0 bases, with 14 bases between.

The chain has TRBV5-1 and TRBJ2-6; D is possibly TRBD2 (5 bases). The CDR3 covers 16 residues. Between the trimmed V and J ends, which lost 0 bases and 0 bases, there was a span of 7 bases. Germline V CDR1 and CDR2: SGHRS, YFSETQ. CDR3 coding DNA: TGCGCCAGCAGCTTGGAGGGAGTCTCTGGGGCCAACGTCCTGACTTTC. Residues: CASSLEGVSGANVLTF. Combining the CDR3 with reference TRBV5-1 and TRBJ2-6 gives the whole variable domain KAGVTQTPRYLIKTRGQQVTLSCSPISGHRSVSWYQQTPGQGLQFLFEYFSETQRNKGNFPGRFSGRQFSNSRSEMNVSTLELGDSALYLCASSLEGVSGANVLTFGAGSRLTVL.

The chain carries TRBV9 and TRBJ2-1, with TRBD2 as a possible D gene (5 bases). Germline CDR1 and CDR2: SGDLS and YYNGEE. The CDR3 spans 14 residues. Trimming cost V 3 bases and J 5 bases, with 12 bases left between them. CDR3 residues: CASSAPGWDNEQFF. CDR3 DNA: TGTGCCAGCAGCGCCCCGGGGTGGGACAATGAGCAGTTCTTC.

This chain connects TRBV6-5 to TRBJ1-2; D not resolved. Germline V gene data show CDR1 as MNHEY and CDR2 as SVGAGI. The V gene lost 2 bases and the J gene lost 0 bases, with 7 bases spanning the gap. The CDR3 consists of 14 residues. CDR3 sequence reads: CASSYDFSNYGYTF. The CDR3 DNA follows: TGTGCCAGCAGTTACGACTTTTCTAACTATGGCTACACCTTC.

V gene TRBV1 combines with J gene TRBJ2-2; the DNA was not compared with TRBD2, the D call given in the table. TRBV1 represents a pseudogene. The CDR3 length is 18 residues. CDR3 in DNA: TGCACCAGCAGCCAAGAAAATCCCTCTGAGGCGGGGTCCGGGGAGCTGTTTTTT. Its protein is CTSSQENPSEAGSGELFF.

This clone came up once. The J gene is TRBJ2-2, the V gene TRBV25-1, with a possible D match to TRBD2 (6 bases). CDR1 is MGHDK and CDR2 is SYGVNS in the germline V gene. The CDR3 runs to 15 residues. The ends were cut back, 1 base at V and 1 base at J, with 7 bases in the middle. The CDR3 region is CASSEWGLNTGELFF. CDR3 in DNA: TGTGCCAGCAGTGAATGGGGACTGAACACCGGGGAGCTGTTTTTT.

The chain is built from TRBV4-2 and TRBJ2-7; D is perhaps TRBD2 (6 bases). The V end was cut by 1 base, the J end by 1 base, with 17 bases between. Germline-derived CDR1 and CDR2 are LGHNA and YNFKEQ. This CDR3 contains 17 residues. As DNA, the CDR3 is TGTGCCAGCAGCCAAGCTGACTCGACGGGAGTTTCCTACGAGCAGTACTTC. It yields the protein CASSQADSTGVSYEQYF.

This clone was counted only a few times. V and J are TRBV10-1 and TRBJ2-7; no clear D gene. The CDR3 totals 13 residues. Germline V gene lookup returns CDR1 WNHNN and CDR2 SYGVQD (reference sequence). Trimming shortened V by 5 bases and J by 6 bases, and 14 bases separated the two germline ends. In DNA form, the CDR3 reads TGCGCCAGCAGTCCCACACGGAGTGGCGAGCAGTACTTC. Residues: CASSPTRSGEQYF.

The chain links TRBV5-1 to TRBJ2-2; 9 bases fit TRBD2. J gave up 6 bases and V 0 bases, and 12 bases lay outside the gene matches. Germline CDR1 reads SGHRS; CDR2 reads YFSETQ. The CDR3 totals 18 residues. CDR3 nucleotides: TGCGCCAGCAGCTTGGCCCTAGCGGGAAGGGGCTCCGCCGGGGAGCTGTTTTTT. Translated: CASSLALAGRGSAGELFF. Combining the CDR3 with reference TRBV5-1 and TRBJ2-2 gives the whole variable domain KAGVTQTPRYLIKTRGQQVTLSCSPISGHRSVSWYQQTPGQGLQFLFEYFSETQRNKGNFPGRFSGRQFSNSRSEMNVSTLELGDSALYLCASSLALAGRGSAGELFFGEGSRLTVL.

The chain links TRBV30 to TRBJ2-5; D possibly corresponds to TRBD2 (7 bases). Germline CDR1 GTSNPN, CDR2 SVGIG (reference sequence). V was trimmed by 4 bases and J by 4 bases, leaving 16 bases between them. This CDR3 is 14 amino acids long. The chain's CDR3 is CAWKGGGRGETQYF. The CDR3 nucleotides read TGTGCCTGGAAGGGGGGAGGGAGGGGAGAGACCCAGTACTTC.